Presented here are 22 T cell receptor beta chains from one specimen sequenced in a study of beta chain features in type 1 diabetes (dated by TCRdb to the late 2010s). Here is what the overall study found, with its caveats: In all four CD4+ subsets, TCRB CDR3 length was moderately but significantly shorter in type 1 diabetes patients.

The library came from the immunoSEQ multiplex PCR assay. All of the isolated RNA was reverse transcribed with the High Capacity cDNA Reverse Transcription Kit, so expressed TCRB transcripts were sequenced. TCRdb retrieved this table from immuneACCESS and kept in-frame rearrangements only. Not all clones are present; in checked studies, unresolved V genes account for under half, and no reason is known for the remainder. The sample has approximately 250,000 clones on record, roughly a tenth of them singletons. The ten top clones hold around 0.017% of the sample. For these TCRs, the target antigens are not known. Specimen: naive CD4+ T cells from blood. This specimen's cell subset or site label, per the study, means: true naive CD4+ T cells. The source is a man aged 25 to 45 with type 1 diabetes.

The chain is built from TRBV29-1 and TRBJ1-2, with TRBD1 as a possible D gene (5 bases). V shed 0 bases and J shed 4 bases, with 15 bases lying between them. The CDR3 has 15 amino acids. CDR1 is SQVTM and CDR2 is ANQGSEA in the germline V gene. The CDR3 DNA follows: TGCAGCGTTGAAGATAGGCAGGGTCGGGCCTATGGCTACACCTTC. Its protein is CSVEDRQGRAYGYTF.

This clone appeared a few times. The V and J genes are TRBV9 and TRBJ1-5; the D is unclear. In germline, CDR1 is SGDLS, CDR2 YYNGEE. The CDR3 has 16 amino acids. V lost 4 bases to trimming and J lost 3 bases, with 17 bases between them. The CDR3 DNA sequence: TGTGCCAGCAGCAAATCTCCCGACACGTCCAATCAGCCCCAGCATTTT. Encoded protein: CASSKSPDTSNQPQHF.

The chain recombines TRBV7-2 with TRBJ1-5; weak D call: TRBD1 (6 bases). V lost 3 bases, J lost 4 bases, and 10 bases lay in between. CDR1 and CDR2 (germline): SGHTA, FQGNSA. This CDR3 has 14 residues. CDR3 nucleotides: TGTGCCAGCAGCTTGCTACAGGGTAATCAGCCCCAGCATTTT. This sequence encodes CASSLLQGNQPQHF.

This clone was seen more than once but under ten times. The rearrangement links TRBV7-9 to TRBJ1-6, with a tentative D call TRBD1 (5 bases). Trimming removed 6 bases at V and 9 bases at J, with 12 bases between. The length of the CDR3 is 13 residues. Germline CDR1 SEHNR, CDR2 FQNEAQ (reference sequence). The CDR3 loop reads CASRTDDSSPLHF. CDR3 nucleotides: TGTGCCAGCAGGACGGACGACAGTTCACCCCTCCACTTT.

V gene TRBV12-5 combines with J gene TRBJ2-7; D is undetermined. Germline loops: CDR1 LGHNT, CDR2 FRNRAP. V gave up 3 bases and J gave up 3 bases, with 6 bases separating them. The CDR3 is 12 residues long. The CDR3 DNA follows: TGTGCTAGTGGTTTCGGTCACTACGAGCAGTACTTC. This encodes CASGFGHYEQYF.

This clone was recorded a few times. The rearrangement joins TRBV7-9 to TRBJ2-7; TRBD1 matches at 7 bases. Germline V CDR1 and CDR2: SEHNR, FQNEAQ (reference sequence). The CDR3 is 12 amino acids. Trimming took 5 bases from V and 5 from J; bases not matched to a gene: 3. The CDR3 is CASSPTGDEQYF. The CDR3 nucleotides read TGTGCCAGCAGCCCTACAGGGGACGAGCAGTACTTC.

This clone was seen a handful of times. This chain connects TRBV5-1 to TRBJ2-1, with TRBD1 matching over 10 bases. The CDR3 spans 14 residues. The germline gives CDR1 SGHRS, CDR2 YFSETQ. V gave up 7 bases and J gave up 4 bases; unmatched junction bases: 5. The CDR3 coding sequence is TGCGCCAGCTCCGGGACAGGGGCGTACAATGAGCAGTTCTTC. Protein: CASSGTGAYNEQFF.

This clone appeared a few times. The chain combines TRBV9 with TRBJ2-7, with 9 bases lining up with TRBD2. CDR1 and CDR2 (germline): SGDLS, YYNGEE. The CDR3 has 15 residues. J lost 5 bases, V lost 4 bases, and 10 bases had no gene match. The CDR3 here is CASSSLASGANEQYF. CDR3 in DNA: TGTGCCAGCAGCTCCCTTGCTAGCGGGGCCAACGAGCAGTACTTC.

This clone has a handful of counts. This chain joins TRBV9 and TRBJ2-7; 7 bases are a match to TRBD1. The J segment lost 7 bases and the V segment lost 3 bases, leaving 10 bases of the junction unmatched. CDR1 and CDR2 from the germline V gene are SGDLS and YYNGEE. The CDR3 length is 14 residues. CDR3 amino acids: CASSGRTGGLEQYF. In DNA form, the CDR3 reads TGTGCCAGCAGCGGGCGGACAGGAGGTTTGGAGCAGTACTTC.

This chain links TRBV5-1 with TRBJ2-3; 11 bases are a match to TRBD2. Trimming cost V 3 bases and J 5 bases; bases outside gene matches: 2. Germline values: CDR1 SGHRS, CDR2 YFSETQ. The CDR3 loop spans 14 amino acids. CDR3 in amino acids: CASSWLAGGDTQYF. The CDR3 DNA reads TGCGCCAGCAGCTGGCTAGCGGGGGGAGATACGCAGTATTTT. The whole variable domain, filled in from reference TRBV5-1 and TRBJ2-3, reads KAGVTQTPRYLIKTRGQQVTLSCSPISGHRSVSWYQQTPGQGLQFLFEYFSETQRNKGNFPGRFSGRQFSNSRSEMNVSTLELGDSALYLCASSWLAGGDTQYFGPGTRLTVL.

A few counts support this clone. The rearrangement uses TRBV5-1 and TRBJ2-7; no firm D call. The CDR3 loop spans 13 amino acids. Germline CDR1 SGHRS, CDR2 YFSETQ. V dropped 4 bases and J dropped 4 bases, with 12 bases sitting between them. CDR3 protein: CASSPMSWYEQYF. In DNA, the CDR3 is TGCGCCAGCAGCCCGATGAGTTGGTACGAGCAGTACTTC.

V and J are TRBV13 and TRBJ2-1; TRBD1 aligns across 11 bases. The trim removed 3 bases at V and 7 bases at J, leaving 5 bases unmatched. Germline V gene lookup returns CDR1 PRHDT and CDR2 FYEKMQ (reference sequence). CDR3 length: 15 amino acids. The CDR3 DNA sequence: TGTGCCAGCAGCTTGGGACAGGGGGAGGGAAATGAGCAGTTCTTC. This translates into CASSLGQGEGNEQFF.

In its sample, this clone was seen a few times. The chain recombines TRBV29-1 with TRBJ2-5; TRBD2 might be the D (5 bases). Germline assignment: CDR1 SQVTM and CDR2 ANQGSEA. The CDR3 consists of 13 residues. The V and J ends lost 5 bases and 5 bases respectively, with 15 bases between them. The CDR3 DNA reads TGCAGCGTTAACGGAGAGAGGGCCGAGACCCAGTACTTC. Translated: CSVNGERAETQYF.

The rearrangement uses TRBV7-9 and TRBJ2-5, with D perhaps TRBD1 (6 bases). The germline CDR1 and CDR2 sequences are SEHNR and FQNEAQ (reference sequence). V lost 6 bases and J lost 4, with 15 bases in between. This CDR3 region has 14 residues. CDR3 amino acids: CASSVYAGAETQYF. CDR3 in DNA: TGTGCCAGCAGTGTGTATGCAGGGGCAGAGACCCAGTACTTC.

Only a few counts were recorded for this clone. The V call is TRBV7-9, the J call TRBJ1-2; 10 bases are shared with TRBD1. The V and J ends lost 5 bases and 8 bases, in that order; junction bases with no gene match: 11. The germline gives CDR1 SEHNR, CDR2 FQNEAQ (reference sequence). The CDR3 is 15 amino acids. CDR3 region: CASSPRTGGEVGYTF. The CDR3 DNA reads as TGTGCCAGCAGCCCAAGGACAGGGGGAGAAGTCGGCTACACCTTC.

In nucleotides, the CDR3 is TGCGCCAGCAGTAACCCAGGGCTCACAACCTACGAGCAGTACTTC. Amino acids: CASSNPGLTTYEQYF. This chain connects TRBV5-1 to TRBJ2-7; possible D gene TRBD1, 5 bases. Germline CDR1 is SGHRS and CDR2 is YFSETQ. The V end was cut by 5 bases, the J end by 2 bases, with 17 bases between. This CDR3 has 15 amino acids.

This clone has only a few counts. The chain links TRBV5-5 to TRBJ1-6; D is undetermined. CDR1 and CDR2 (germline): SGHKS, YYEKEE (reference sequence). The CDR3 consists of 14 residues. Between the trimmed V and J ends, which lost 2 bases and 9 bases, there was a span of 12 bases. CDR3 sequence (DNA): TGTGCCAGCAGCTTAGGACTGGGGAGTTCACCCCTCCACTTT. It codes for CASSLGLGSSPLHF.

This rearrangement joins TRBV29-1 to TRBJ1-5; weak D call: TRBD1 (6 bases). The CDR3 contains 13 residues. Looked up from germline, CDR1 is SQVTM and CDR2 is ANQGSEA. The V gene lost 7 bases and the J gene lost 7 bases, with 17 bases spanning the gap. The CDR3 spells CSAETGGDQPQHF. The DNA for the CDR3 is TGCAGCGCCGAGACAGGTGGGGACCAGCCCCAGCATTTT.

The rearrangement joins TRBV10-3 to TRBJ2-1; TRBD2 matches 9 bases. Germline CDR1 reads ENHRY; CDR2 reads SYGVKD. The J segment lost 8 bases and the V segment lost 4 bases, leaving 6 bases of the junction unmatched. This CDR3 comprises 14 residues. In DNA, the CDR3 is TGTGCCATCAGTGCCGGGGCGGGGGGGCATGAGCAGTTCTTC. It translates to CAISAGAGGHEQFF.

This clone was seen a few times. This rearrangement joins TRBV29-1 to TRBJ2-5; no firm D call. V lost 1 base to trimming and J lost 5 bases, with 8 bases between them. There are 12 residues in the CDR3. Looked up from germline, CDR1 is SQVTM and CDR2 is ANQGSEA. DNA for the CDR3: TGCAGCGTTGAAGTGGTTGCGGAGACCCAGTACTTC. It translates to CSVEVVAETQYF.

This clone came up a few times. This chain connects TRBV28 to TRBJ2-5; 7 bases map to TRBD1. V lost 4 bases to trimming and J lost 4 bases; unmatched junction nucleotides: 3. There are 13 residues in the CDR3. The V gene's germline CDR1 is MDHEN and CDR2 SYDVKM. Written as DNA, the CDR3 is TGTGCCAGCAGTTCGGGACAGACAGAGACCCAGTACTTC. It is translated as CASSSGQTETQYF.

The J gene is TRBJ1-4, the V gene TRBV5-6, with 11 bases fitting TRBD1. The CDR3 has 15 residues. Germline V lookup: CDR1 SGHDT, CDR2 YYEEEE. V shed 4 bases, J shed 7 bases, and the junction held 6 bases outside the gene matches. CDR3 nucleotides: TGTGCCAGCAGCCAAAGGACAGGGGGCGTTGAAAAACTGTTTTTT. It translates to CASSQRTGGVEKLFF. Filled out from reference TRBV5-6 and TRBJ1-4, the complete variable domain reads DAGVTQSPTHLIKTRGQQVTLRCSPKSGHDTVSWYQQALGQGPQFIFQYYEEEERQRGNFPDRFSGHQFPNYSSELNVNALLLGDSALYLCASSQRTGGVEKLFFGSGTQLSVL.